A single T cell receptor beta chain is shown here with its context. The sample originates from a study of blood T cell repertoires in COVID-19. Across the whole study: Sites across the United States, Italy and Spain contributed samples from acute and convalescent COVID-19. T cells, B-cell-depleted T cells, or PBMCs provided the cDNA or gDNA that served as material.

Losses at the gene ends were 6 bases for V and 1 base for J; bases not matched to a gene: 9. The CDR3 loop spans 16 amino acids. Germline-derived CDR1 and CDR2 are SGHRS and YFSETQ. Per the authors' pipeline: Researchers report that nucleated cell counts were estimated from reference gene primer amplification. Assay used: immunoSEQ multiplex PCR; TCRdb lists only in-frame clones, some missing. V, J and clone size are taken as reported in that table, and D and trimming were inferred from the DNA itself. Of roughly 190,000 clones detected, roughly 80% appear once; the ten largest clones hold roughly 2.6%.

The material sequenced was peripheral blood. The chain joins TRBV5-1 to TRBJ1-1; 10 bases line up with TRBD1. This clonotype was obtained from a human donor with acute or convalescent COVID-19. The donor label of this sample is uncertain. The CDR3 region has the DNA TGCGCCAGCAAGGAGGGACAGGGGCAGGGGAACACTGAAGCTTTCTTT. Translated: CASKEGQGQGNTEAFF.